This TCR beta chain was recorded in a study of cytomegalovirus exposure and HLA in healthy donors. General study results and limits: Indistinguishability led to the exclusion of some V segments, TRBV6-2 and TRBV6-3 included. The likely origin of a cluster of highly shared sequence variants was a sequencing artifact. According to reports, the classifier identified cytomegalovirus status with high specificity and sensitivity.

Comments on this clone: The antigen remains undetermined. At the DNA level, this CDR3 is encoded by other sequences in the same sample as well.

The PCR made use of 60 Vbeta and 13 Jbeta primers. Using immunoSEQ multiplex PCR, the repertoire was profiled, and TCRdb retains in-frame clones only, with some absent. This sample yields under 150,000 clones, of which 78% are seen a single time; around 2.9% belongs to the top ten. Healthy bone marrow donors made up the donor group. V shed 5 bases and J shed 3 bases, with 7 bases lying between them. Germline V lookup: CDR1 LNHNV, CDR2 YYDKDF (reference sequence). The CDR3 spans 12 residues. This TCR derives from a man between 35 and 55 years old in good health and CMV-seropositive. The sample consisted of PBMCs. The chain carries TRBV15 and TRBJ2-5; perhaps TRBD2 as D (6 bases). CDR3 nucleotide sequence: TGTGCCACCAGCCGGGGGAAAGAGACCCAGTACTTC. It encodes CATSRGKETQYF.